The rows below give T cell receptor beta chains drawn from one sample of a study of T-cell reconstitution after alpha-beta-depleted transplantation in children. TCRdb reanalysed the PCR reads using MiXCR and keeps one entry per CDR3 protein. The data show just over 950,000 distinct CDR3 sequences, around 30% seen once. Here the sequenced sample was PBMCs, mostly from graft donor cells, taken 360 days after TCRalphabeta/CD19-depleted stem cell transplant. These receptors came from a boy younger than two who had a stem cell transplant for SCID, so the T cells may come from the graft donor. CDR3s include the opening cysteine and the closing phenylalanine or tryptophan. The D gene is left open where the match is weak. Rows may omit the clone size; those that give it use once, few, many or a size class.

J gene | clone size | D gene | V gene | CDR3 DNA | CDR3 protein
TRBJ2-1 | . | . | TRBV3-1 | TGTGCCTTCAGTTTATCGAGGGCTGGGCAGGGGAAGAGGCACAATGAGCAGTTCTTC | CAFSLSRAGQGKRHNEQFF
TRBJ2-3 | . | TRBD2 | TRBV5-1 | TGCGCCAGCAGCTTTCCCCAGGGGAGCGGGGGGACAGATACGCAGTATTTT | CASSFPQGSGGTDTQYF
TRBJ2-2 | . | . | TRBV7-7 | TGTGCCAGCAGCCCAATCGGATCCGGGGAGCTGTTTTTT | CASSPIGSGELFF
TRBJ2-3 | many | TRBD2 | TRBV4-1 | TGCGCCAGCAGCCAAGCAGGGAGGGCAGATACGCAGTATTTT | CASSQAGRADTQYF
TRBJ2-5 | many | . | TRBV2 | TGTGCCAGCAGGATCCGTTACAGGGAAGGAGAGACCCAGTACTTC | CASRIRYREGETQYF
TRBJ2-5 | . | . | TRBV5-6 | TGTGCCAGCAGCTTCAGGATGATCCAAGAGACCCAGTACTTC | CASSFRMIQETQYF
TRBJ2-5 | . | . | TRBV27 | TGTGCCAGCAGTTTAGGGGCCCCTAAGGAGACCCAGTACTTC | CASSLGAPKETQYF
TRBJ1-1 | . | . | TRBV5-6 | TGTGCCAGCAGTCGGGGATTGGGCCTTGACACTGAAGCTTTCTTT | CASSRGLGLDTEAFF
TRBJ2-7 | . | TRBD1 | TRBV10-3 | TGTGCCACCCGGGACAGTACCTACGAGCAGTACTTC | CATRDSTYEQYF
TRBJ1-2 | many | TRBD1 | TRBV4-3 | TGCGCCAGCAGCCGGGACAGGGGGCTCTATGGCTACACCTTC | CASSRDRGLYGYTF
TRBJ2-1 | . | . | TRBV12-3/TRBV12-4 | TGTGCCAGCAGGCAGGATCTTGTTTACAATGAGCAGTTCTTC | CASRQDLVYNEQFF
TRBJ2-7 | . | . | TRBV4-1 | TGCGCCAGCAGCCAAGGGAGGCCAGGGAACGAGCAGTACTTC | CASSQGRPGNEQYF
TRBJ2-5 | . | . | TRBV7-8 | TGTGCCAGCGGGGCGGATCAGGGCGAGGGAGAGACCCAGTACTTC | CASGADQGEGETQYF
TRBJ2-3 | few | . | TRBV5-5 | TGTGCCAGCAACCCCTTTAGCACAGATACGCAGTATTTT | CASNPFSTDTQYF
TRBJ1-2 | . | TRBD1 | TRBV20-1 | TGCAGTGTTTGGGGACAGGGAGGTGGCTACACCTTC | CSVWGQGGGYTF
TRBJ2-5 | many | . | TRBV5-4 | TGTGCCAGCAGCTTGGCCCTTCGATCCTTCCTAGCGCGGAAAGAGACCCAGTACTTC | CASSLALRSFLARKETQYF
TRBJ1-4 | . | . | TRBV7-6 | TGTGCCAGCAGCTTAGATGGGGTCAGTCTGTTTTTT | CASSLDGVSLFF
TRBJ1-1 | . | . | TRBV6-5 | TGTGCCAGCTGGGAGCTAAACACTGAAGCTTTCTTT | CASWELNTEAFF
TRBJ2-3 | . | TRBD2 | TRBV20-1 | TGCAGTGCTAGTTTCGGGGGGGCTCCCGATACGCAGTATTTT | CSASFGGAPDTQYF
TRBJ2-2 | few | . | TRBV11-2 | TGTGCCAGCAGCTTAAGATGGCCGGGGCGGGACACCGGGGAGCTGTTTTTT | CASSLRWPGRDTGELFF
TRBJ2-1 | once | TRBD2 | TRBV10-2 | TGCGCCAGCAGCGTACTAGCGGGGGGACGTAGTGAGCAGTTCTTC | CASSVLAGGRSEQFF
TRBJ2-1 | few | TRBD2 | TRBV6-1 | TGTGCCAGCAGCTCTTTCAGGGCTAGCGGATACAATGAGCAGTTCTTC | CASSSFRASGYNEQFF
TRBJ2-1 | . | TRBD2 | TRBV18 | TGTGCCAGCTCACCAATAGCGGGAAATGAGCAGTTCTTC | CASSPIAGNEQFF
TRBJ2-1 | few | TRBD1 | TRBV7-8 | TGTGCCAGCAGCCAAACGACAGGGGGCCCTTTCAAAGCTAACAATGAGCAGTTCTTC | CASSQTTGGPFKANNEQFF
TRBJ2-4 | few | . | TRBV4-1 | TGCGCCAGCAGCGTCGGGGGTTCCCGGGACAAAAACATTCAGTACTTC | CASSVGGSRDKNIQYF
TRBJ2-3 | . | . | TRBV3-1 | TGTGCCAGCAGCCAAGTTAAAGGGGCGAGGACAGATACGCAGTATTTT | CASSQVKGARTDTQYF
TRBJ1-3 | . | TRBD1 | TRBV7-7 | TGTGCCAGCAGCCCCTGGACAGGGGCGCCTGGAAACACCATATATTTT | CASSPWTGAPGNTIYF
TRBJ2-5 | many | . | TRBV27 | TGTGCCAGCAGTTTACTTGGGGGTCAAGAGACCCAGTACTTC | CASSLLGGQETQYF
TRBJ1-5 | once | . | TRBV20-1 | TGCAGTGCAGACAGCTTCAGTGGGTATCAGCCCCAGCATTTT | CSADSFSGYQPQHF
TRBJ2-7 | few | . | TRBV15 | TGTGCCACCAGCAGAGGTCCTGGAAGGGAGCAGTACTTC | CATSRGPGREQYF
TRBJ2-2 | . | . | TRBV5-1 | TGCGCCAGCACAAAAGGTCAAGGGACAAAAGTAACCGGGGAGCTGTTTTTT | CASTKGQGTKVTGELFF
TRBJ2-1 | . | . | TRBV29-1 | TGCAGCGTTGAGTCGGCCCATGAGCAGTTCTTC | CSVESAHEQFF
TRBJ2-7 | many | . | TRBV5-5 | TGTGCCAGCAGCTTTCTCAACGAGCAGTACTTC | CASSFLNEQYF
TRBJ2-5 | few | . | TRBV12-3/TRBV12-4 | TGTGCCAGCAGTTTTAGGACACTCCTAGCAGAGACCCAGTACTTC | CASSFRTLLAETQYF
TRBJ1-1 | many | . | TRBV5-1 | TGCGCCAGCAGCTTGGAACAGGGAAGTGTCACTGAAGCTTTCTTT | CASSLEQGSVTEAFF
TRBJ2-3 | . | . | TRBV6-5 | TGTGCCAGCAGTTACGATGGGGTAGGCGAACGGTATTTT | CASSYDGVGERYF
TRBJ2-2 | . | . | TRBV5-1 | TGCGCCAGCAGTTGGGACCTCTCAGGGGCCGGGGAGCTGTTTTTT | CASSWDLSGAGELFF
TRBJ2-7 | . | . | TRBV6-5 | TGTGCCAGCAGTTACTCCGCGGACAGAGTTTACGAGCAGTACTTC | CASSYSADRVYEQYF
TRBJ2-3 | few | . | TRBV5-1 | TGCGCCAGCAGCCCGTACGGGGCTCGCACAGATACGCAGTATTTT | CASSPYGARTDTQYF
TRBJ2-7 | . | . | TRBV5-6 | TGTGCCAGCAGCTTCGGGTCAGGGCCCACCTACGAGCAGTACTTC | CASSFGSGPTYEQYF
TRBJ2-1 | few | . | TRBV12-3/TRBV12-4 | TGTGCCAGCAGTTTAGTTCTAACCCACTACAATGAGCAGTTCTTC | CASSLVLTHYNEQFF
TRBJ2-1 | . | TRBD1 | TRBV5-1 | TGCGCCAGCAGAGGACAGGGTATGCCCTACAATGAGCAGTTCTTC | CASRGQGMPYNEQFF
TRBJ1-5 | . | . | TRBV12-3/TRBV12-4 | TGTGCCAGCAGTTTGAGGGGTAGTAGGGCACACAGCAATCAGCCCCAGCATTTT | CASSLRGSRAHSNQPQHF
TRBJ2-3 | few | . | TRBV20-1 | TGCAGTGCTAGTCCTGGGGTGACAGATACGCAGTATTTT | CSASPGVTDTQYF
TRBJ2-5 | . | . | TRBV4-3 | TGCGCCAAGAAGCAGGGTGGGGAGACCCAGTACTTC | CAKKQGGETQYF
TRBJ2-3 | . | . | TRBV7-9 | TGTGCCAGCAGCTTAGCAAGTAGGGTCGGAAGCACAGATACGCAGTATTTT | CASSLASRVGSTDTQYF
TRBJ2-6 | few | . | TRBV18 | TGTGCCAGCTCACCGGACAGTTTCTCTGGGGCCAACGTCCTGACTTTC | CASSPDSFSGANVLTF
TRBJ1-5 | . | . | TRBV20-1 | TGCAGTGCTCTCGACAGTTATAGCAATCAGCCCCAGCATTTT | CSALDSYSNQPQHF
TRBJ2-1 | few | TRBD1 | TRBV3-1 | TGTGCCAGCAGCCACTTACAGGGGCCCCGGTGGAATGAGCAGTTCTTC | CASSHLQGPRWNEQFF
TRBJ2-2 | many | TRBD1 | TRBV6-4 | TGTGCCAGCAGTGAAGACAGGGGGGGCACCGGGGAGCTGTTTTTT | CASSEDRGGTGELFF
TRBJ2-3 | few | TRBD1 | TRBV20-1 | TGCAGTGCTAACCATAGGACAGGTAAAGGCACAGATACGCAGTATTTT | CSANHRTGKGTDTQYF
TRBJ1-5 | few | . | TRBV7-9 | TGTGCCAGCAGCCAGGACAATCAGCCCCAGCATTTT | CASSQDNQPQHF
TRBJ2-3 | . | TRBD2 | TRBV29-1 | TGCAGCGTCGCGGGGGTAGGGGATACGCAGTATTTT | CSVAGVGDTQYF